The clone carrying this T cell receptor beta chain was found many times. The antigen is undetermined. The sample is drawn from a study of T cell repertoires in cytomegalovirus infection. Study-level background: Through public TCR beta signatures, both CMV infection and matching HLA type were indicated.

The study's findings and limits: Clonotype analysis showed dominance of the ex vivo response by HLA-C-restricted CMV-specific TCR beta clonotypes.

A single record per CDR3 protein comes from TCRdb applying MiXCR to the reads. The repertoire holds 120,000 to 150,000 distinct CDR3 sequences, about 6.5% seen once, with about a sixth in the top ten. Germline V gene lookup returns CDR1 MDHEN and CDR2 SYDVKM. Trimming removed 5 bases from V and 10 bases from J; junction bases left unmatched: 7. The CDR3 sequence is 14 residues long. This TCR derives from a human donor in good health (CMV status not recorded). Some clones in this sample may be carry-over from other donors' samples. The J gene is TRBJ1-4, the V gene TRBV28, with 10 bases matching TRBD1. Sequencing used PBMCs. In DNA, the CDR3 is TGTGCCAGCAGTCCGGGACAGGGGATCACAAAACTGTTTTTT. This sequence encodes CASSPGQGITKLFF.